The rows below give T cell receptor beta chains drawn from one sample of a study of T cells after posttransplantation cyclophosphamide. Method: immunoSEQ multiplex PCR; TCRdb's copy keeps in-frame clones and lacks some. The sample consists of 25,000 to 35,000 clones, about nine tenths of them appearing once. Sample: PBMCs. Receptor source: a man aged 50 to 60. Both conserved end residues are part of each CDR3.

TRBJ1-6 | TRBV4-1 | CASSQVGGSNNSPLHF
TRBJ1-5 | TRBV10-3 | CAISGDRTSINQPQHF
TRBJ1-5 | TRBV6-4 | CAHIRDSLTQPQHF
TRBJ2-3 | TRBV10-1 | CASSISSGGTDTQYF
TRBJ1-4 | TRBV5-1 | CASSLGAGGVEKLFF
TRBJ2-3 | TRBV9 | CASSAGLGGTDTQYF
TRBJ1-4 | TRBV20-1 | CSALSYEKLFF
TRBJ1-2 | TRBV19 | CASSIGTGSDYGYTF
TRBJ2-4 | TRBV7-2 | CASSFGGVLNIQYF
TRBJ1-1 | TRBV7-3 | CASSFARGHNTEAFF
TRBJ2-2 | TRBV2 | CASSYLQGTGELFF
TRBJ2-3 | TRBV5-4 | CASRFSGAGSSGTDTQYF
TRBJ1-4 | TRBV5-4 | CASSLPGLNEKLFF
TRBJ2-1 | TRBV6-6 | CATLAYNEQFF
TRBJ2-1 | TRBV28 | CAIFPGGTIDNEQFF
TRBJ1-3 | TRBV25-1 | CASSADRGSSGNTIYF
TRBJ2-7 | TRBV10-3 | CAISESGGTGGGYEQYF
TRBJ1-3 | TRBV11-1 | CASSHYGISSGNTIYF
TRBJ2-1 | TRBV14 | CASSQDFWAEDNEQFF
TRBJ1-2 | TRBV5-1 | CASSLALTGSYGYTF
TRBJ2-2 | TRBV11-2 | CASRSGLAGTGELFF
TRBJ2-1 | TRBV29-1 | CSVQPGWYNEQFF
TRBJ1-5 | TRBV19 | CASSIIGNQPQHF
TRBJ2-5 | TRBV7-3 | CASSLTPTGAAQETQYF
TRBJ2-1 | TRBV28 | CASRGSYNEQFF
TRBJ1-4 | TRBV30 | CAWSPARAIRGEKLFF
TRBJ1-2 | TRBV25-1 | CASSDPSTGEVYGYTF
TRBJ2-3 | TRBV25-1 | CACRGPFTDTQYF
TRBJ1-2 | TRBV10-3 | CAISDEAFYGYTF
TRBJ1-5 | TRBV7-8 | CASSLSVQPQHF
TRBJ2-1 | TRBV10-3 | CAIRDRGWGEQFF
TRBJ2-2 | TRBV4-1 | CASSQGPGQPRDGELFF
TRBJ2-5 | TRBV5-6 | CASSKGTEQETQYF
TRBJ2-5 | TRBV5-1 | CASSWGLAGKRETQYF
TRBJ2-5 | TRBV7-2 | CASSIRGGETQYF
TRBJ2-1 | TRBV9 | CASSGQGGDEQFF
TRBJ2-6 | TRBV28 | CASSRGTRVRSGANVLTF
TRBJ2-1 | TRBV27 | CASGERQFF
TRBJ2-6 | TRBV27 | CASSLWTGRGANVLTF